This TCR beta chain was observed in a study of CD8+ T cells in alopecia areata. Findings and limits, study-wide: A great number of expanded lesional clones endured in scalp and blood during tofacitinib.

V was pared by 6 bases and J by 0 bases, with 13 bases between. The CDR3 runs 14 residues. The germline V gene encodes CDR1 SQVTM and CDR2 ANQGSEA. Treatment reported: oral pan-JAK inhibitor, 5-10 mg twice daily. RNA extraction and reverse transcription yielded cDNA as sequencing template. Data came from immunoSEQ multiplex PCR; TCRdb stores just in-frame clones and leaves some out. The table includes 200,000 to 250,000 clones, more than 30% detected once. This clone was found a few times. Its specificity is not known. The sample in question was CD4+ T cells sorted from blood, obtained around week 31, from a patient treated with tofacitinib. V usage is TRBV29-1 and J usage is TRBJ2-3; D remains unclear. The TCR was taken from a human donor with alopecia areata. The CDR3 DNA follows: TGCAGCGTGAAGTACCAAACCAGCACAGATACGCAGTATTTT. This gives the protein CSVKYQTSTDTQYF.